This T cell receptor beta chain comes out of a study of blood T cell repertoires in COVID-19. Living in 25 or so US areas, the participants were between about 18 and 95 years of age. People in the exposed group encountered a COVID-19 case within 2 weeks before entering the study. Method: immunoSEQ multiplex PCR; TCRdb's copy keeps in-frame clones and lacks some. The profile shows some 300,000 clones, roughly 91% of them singletons. The CDR3 is 14 residues long. Germline lookup yields CDR1 MNHEY and CDR2 SVGAGI. V gave up 0 bases and J gave up 5 bases, with 10 bases separating them. The chain carries TRBV6-5 and TRBJ1-1; D remains unclear. Material for sequencing was PBMCs or T cells enriched from blood (not recorded which). The clonotype was recovered from a woman in her fifties or sixties who had been exposed to COVID-19. CDR3 in amino acids: CASSYSRGVTEAFF. Here the CDR3 DNA reads TGTGCCAGCAGTTACTCGCGCGGGGTGACTGAAGCTTTCTTT.